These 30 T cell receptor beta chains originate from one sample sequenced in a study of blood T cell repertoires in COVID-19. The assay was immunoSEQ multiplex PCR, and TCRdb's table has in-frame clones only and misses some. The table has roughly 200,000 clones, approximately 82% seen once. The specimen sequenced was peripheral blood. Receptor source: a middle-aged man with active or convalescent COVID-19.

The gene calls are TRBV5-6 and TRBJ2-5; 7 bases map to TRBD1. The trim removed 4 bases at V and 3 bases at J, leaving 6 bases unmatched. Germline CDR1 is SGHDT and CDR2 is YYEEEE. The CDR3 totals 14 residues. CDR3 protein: CASSARTGKETQYF. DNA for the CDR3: TGTGCCAGCAGCGCACGGACAGGAAAAGAGACCCAGTACTTC.

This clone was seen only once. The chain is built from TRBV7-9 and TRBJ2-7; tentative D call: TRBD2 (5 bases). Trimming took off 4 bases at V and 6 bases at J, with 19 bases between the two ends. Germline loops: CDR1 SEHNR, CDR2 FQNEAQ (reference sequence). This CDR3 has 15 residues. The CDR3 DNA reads TGTGCCAGCAGCTCCAAGACTAACGTGGTAAGCGAGCAGTACTTC. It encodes CASSSKTNVVSEQYF.

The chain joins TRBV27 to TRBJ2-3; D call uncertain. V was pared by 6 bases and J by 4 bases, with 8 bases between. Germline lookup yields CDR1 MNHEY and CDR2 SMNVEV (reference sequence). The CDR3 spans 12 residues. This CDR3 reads CASSHHADTQYF. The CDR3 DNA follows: TGTGCCAGCAGCCATCATGCAGATACGCAGTATTTT.

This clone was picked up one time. The CDR3 DNA reads TGTGCCAGCAGCTTGGGGGACAGAACTGAAGCTTTCTTT. This codes for CASSLGDRTEAFF. The chain links TRBV5-6 to TRBJ1-1; 7 bases are shared with TRBD1. V was clipped by 0 bases and J by 5 bases; unmatched bases: 1. Germline V lookup: CDR1 SGHDT, CDR2 YYEEEE. The CDR3 extends over 13 amino acids.

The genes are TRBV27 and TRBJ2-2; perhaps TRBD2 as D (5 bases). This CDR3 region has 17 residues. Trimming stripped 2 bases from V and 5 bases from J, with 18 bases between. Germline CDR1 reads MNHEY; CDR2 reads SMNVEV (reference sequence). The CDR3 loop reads CASSLNMWLARTGELFF. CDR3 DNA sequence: TGTGCCAGCAGTTTAAATATGTGGCTAGCAAGGACCGGGGAGCTGTTTTTT.

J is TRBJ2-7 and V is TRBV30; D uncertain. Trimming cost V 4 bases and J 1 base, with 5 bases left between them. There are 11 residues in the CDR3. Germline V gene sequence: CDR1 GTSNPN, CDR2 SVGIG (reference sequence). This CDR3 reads CAWTQSYEQYF. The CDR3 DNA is TGTGCCTGGACCCAGTCCTACGAGCAGTACTTC. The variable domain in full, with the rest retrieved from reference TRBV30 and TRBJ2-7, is SQTIHQWPATLVQPVGSPLSLECTVEGTSNPNLYWYRQAAGRGLQLLFYSVGIGQISSEVPQNLSASRPQDRQFILSSKKLLLSDSGFYLCAWTQSYEQYFGPGTRLTVT.

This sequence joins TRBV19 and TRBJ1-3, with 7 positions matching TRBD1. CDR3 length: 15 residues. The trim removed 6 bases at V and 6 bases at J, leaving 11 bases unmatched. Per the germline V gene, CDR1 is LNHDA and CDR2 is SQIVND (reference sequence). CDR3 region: CASRAPGQKLNTIYF. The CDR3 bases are TGTGCCAGTAGGGCCCCGGGACAGAAGTTAAACACCATATATTTT. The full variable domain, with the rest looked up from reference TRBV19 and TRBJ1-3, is DGGITQSPKYLFRKEGQNVTLSCEQNLNHDAMYWYRQDPGQGLRLIYYSQIVNDFQKGDIAEGYSVSREKKESFPLTVTSAQKNPTAFYLCASRAPGQKLNTIYFGEGSWLTVV.

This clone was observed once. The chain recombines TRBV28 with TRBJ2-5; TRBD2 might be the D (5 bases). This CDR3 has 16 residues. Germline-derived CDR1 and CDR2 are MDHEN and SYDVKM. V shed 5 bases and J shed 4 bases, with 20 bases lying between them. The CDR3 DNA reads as TGTGCCAGCAGTAGTACTTCAACTAGGGATGGAGAGACCCAGTACTTC. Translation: CASSSTSTRDGETQYF.

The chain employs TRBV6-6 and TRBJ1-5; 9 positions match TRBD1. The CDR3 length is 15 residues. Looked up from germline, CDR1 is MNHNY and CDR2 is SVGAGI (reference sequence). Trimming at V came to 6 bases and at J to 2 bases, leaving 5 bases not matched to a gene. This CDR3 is CASSIQGAGNQPQHF. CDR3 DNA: TGTGCCAGCAGCATACAGGGGGCGGGCAATCAGCCCCAGCATTTT.

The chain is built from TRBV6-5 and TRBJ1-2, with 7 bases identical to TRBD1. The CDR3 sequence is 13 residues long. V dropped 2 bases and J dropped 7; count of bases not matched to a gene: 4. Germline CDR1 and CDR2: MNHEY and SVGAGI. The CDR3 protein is CASSYDRDRGYTF. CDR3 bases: TGTGCCAGCAGTTACGACAGGGATCGTGGCTACACCTTC.

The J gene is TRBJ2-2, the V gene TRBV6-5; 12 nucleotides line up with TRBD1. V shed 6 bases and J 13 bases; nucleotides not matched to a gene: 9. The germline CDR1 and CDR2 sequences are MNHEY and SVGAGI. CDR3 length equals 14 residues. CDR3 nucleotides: TGTGCCAGCAGACCGGGACAGGGGGCGGTTGGGCTGTTTTTT. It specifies CASRPGQGAVGLFF.

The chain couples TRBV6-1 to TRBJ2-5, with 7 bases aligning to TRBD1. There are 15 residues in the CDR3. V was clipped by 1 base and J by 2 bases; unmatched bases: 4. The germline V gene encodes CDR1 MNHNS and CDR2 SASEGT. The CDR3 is CASSEGGQIQETQYF. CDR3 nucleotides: TGTGCCAGCAGTGAAGGGGGACAGATACAAGAGACCCAGTACTTC.

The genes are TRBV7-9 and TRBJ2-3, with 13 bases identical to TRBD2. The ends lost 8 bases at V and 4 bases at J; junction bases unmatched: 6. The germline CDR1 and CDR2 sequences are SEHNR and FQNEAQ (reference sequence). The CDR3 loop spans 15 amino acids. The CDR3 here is CASGFTSGGADTQYF. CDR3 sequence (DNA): TGTGCCAGCGGATTCACTAGCGGGGGGGCAGATACGCAGTATTTT.

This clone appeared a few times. The CDR3 nucleotides are TGTGCCAGCAGTGAGAGAACTAACTATGGCTACACCTTC. Its protein product is CASSERTNYGYTF. J is TRBJ1-2 and V is TRBV6-1; D is ambiguous. V lost 3 bases, J lost 0 bases, and 5 bases lay in between. Germline V gene lookup returns CDR1 MNHNS and CDR2 SASEGT. The CDR3 is 13 amino acids.

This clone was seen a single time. CDR3 sequence: CASSVWDRLGTEAFF. The CDR3 DNA follows: TGCGCCAGCAGCGTATGGGACAGGTTGGGCACTGAAGCTTTCTTT. V usage is TRBV5-1 and J usage is TRBJ1-1; 8 positions agree with TRBD1. Per germline, CDR1 SGHRS and CDR2 YFSETQ. With V trimmed by 4 bases and J by 4 bases, 9 bases remained unmatched. The CDR3 contains 15 residues.

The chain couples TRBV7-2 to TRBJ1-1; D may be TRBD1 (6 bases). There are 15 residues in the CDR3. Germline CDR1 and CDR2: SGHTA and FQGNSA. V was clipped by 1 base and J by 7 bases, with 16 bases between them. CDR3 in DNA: TGTGCCAGCAGCTTAGGTGGGGGCTCGGGGTTTGAAGCTTTCTTT. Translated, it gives CASSLGGGSGFEAFF.

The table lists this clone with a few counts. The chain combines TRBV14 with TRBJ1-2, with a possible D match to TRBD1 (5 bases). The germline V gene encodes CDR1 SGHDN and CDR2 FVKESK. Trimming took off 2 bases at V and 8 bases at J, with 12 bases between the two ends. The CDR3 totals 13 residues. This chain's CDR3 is CASSQSQGHGYTF. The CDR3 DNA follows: TGTGCCAGCAGCCAATCCCAGGGTCACGGCTACACCTTC.

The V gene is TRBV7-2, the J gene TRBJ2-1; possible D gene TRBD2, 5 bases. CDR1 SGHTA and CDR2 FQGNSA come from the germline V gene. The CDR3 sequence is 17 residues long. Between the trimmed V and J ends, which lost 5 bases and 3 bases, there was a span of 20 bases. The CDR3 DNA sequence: TGTGCCAGCAGCCCGTCCATGCGCGAGGGTTTCTACAATGAGCAGTTCTTC. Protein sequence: CASSPSMREGFYNEQFF. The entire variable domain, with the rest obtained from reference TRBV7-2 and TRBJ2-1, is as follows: GAGVSQSPSNKVTEKGKDVELRCDPISGHTALYWYRQSLGQGLEFLIYFQGNSAPDKSGLPSDRFSAERTGGSVSTLTIQRTQQEDSAVYLCASSPSMREGFYNEQFFGPGTRLTVL.

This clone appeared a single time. The DNA for the CDR3 is TGTGCCAGCAGTTACCCCGAGGGGAACACTGAAGCTTTCTTT. Translating gives CASSYPEGNTEAFF. The chain uses TRBV6-6 and TRBJ1-1, with D unresolved. Looked up from germline, CDR1 is MNHNY and CDR2 is SVGAGI (reference sequence). The CDR3 contains 14 residues. Trimming stripped 2 bases from V and 1 base from J, with 8 bases between.

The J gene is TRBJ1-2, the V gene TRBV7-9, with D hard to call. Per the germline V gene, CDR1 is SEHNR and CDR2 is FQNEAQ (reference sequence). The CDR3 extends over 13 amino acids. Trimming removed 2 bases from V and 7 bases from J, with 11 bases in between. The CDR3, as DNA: TGTGCCAGCAGCTTAACGAAAGGAGCTGGCTACACCTTC. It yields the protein CASSLTKGAGYTF.

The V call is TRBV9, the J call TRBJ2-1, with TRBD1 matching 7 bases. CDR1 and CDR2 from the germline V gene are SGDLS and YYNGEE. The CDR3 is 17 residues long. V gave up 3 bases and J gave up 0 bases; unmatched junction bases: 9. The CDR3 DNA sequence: TGTGCCAGCAGCGCCCTTCGCCGGGACAGCTCCTACAATGAGCAGTTCTTC. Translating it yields CASSALRRDSSYNEQFF.

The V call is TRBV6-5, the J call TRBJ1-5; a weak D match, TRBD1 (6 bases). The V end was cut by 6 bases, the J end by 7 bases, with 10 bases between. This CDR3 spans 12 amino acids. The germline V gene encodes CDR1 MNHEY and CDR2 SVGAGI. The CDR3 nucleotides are TGTGCCAGCAGCAACAGGGACCAGCCCCAGCATTTT. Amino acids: CASSNRDQPQHF.

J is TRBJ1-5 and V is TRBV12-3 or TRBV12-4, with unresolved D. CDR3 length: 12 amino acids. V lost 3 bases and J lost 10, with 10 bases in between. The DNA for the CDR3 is TGTGCCAGCAGTTTGGAGGGTGGACCCCAGCATTTT. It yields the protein CASSLEGGPQHF.

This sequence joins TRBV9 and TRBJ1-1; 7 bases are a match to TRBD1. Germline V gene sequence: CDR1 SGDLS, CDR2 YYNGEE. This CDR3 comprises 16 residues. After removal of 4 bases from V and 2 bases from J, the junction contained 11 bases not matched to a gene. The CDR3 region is CASSRAPTGSNTEAFF. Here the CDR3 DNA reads TGTGCCAGCAGCCGGGCCCCGACAGGGTCAAACACTGAAGCTTTCTTT.

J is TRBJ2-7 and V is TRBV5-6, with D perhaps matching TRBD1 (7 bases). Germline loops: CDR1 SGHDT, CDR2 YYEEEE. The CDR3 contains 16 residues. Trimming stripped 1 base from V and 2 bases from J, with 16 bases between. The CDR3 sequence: CASSLRRRGPTYEQYF. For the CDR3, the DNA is TGTGCCAGCAGCTTGCGGAGGAGGGGGCCCACCTACGAGCAGTACTTC.

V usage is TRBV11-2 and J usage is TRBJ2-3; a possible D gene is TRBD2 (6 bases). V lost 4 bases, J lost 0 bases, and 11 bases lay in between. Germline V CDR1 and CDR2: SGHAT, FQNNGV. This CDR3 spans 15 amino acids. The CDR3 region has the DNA TGTGCCAGCAGCTCCGCGGGGTTAAGCACAGATACGCAGTATTTT. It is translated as CASSSAGLSTDTQYF.

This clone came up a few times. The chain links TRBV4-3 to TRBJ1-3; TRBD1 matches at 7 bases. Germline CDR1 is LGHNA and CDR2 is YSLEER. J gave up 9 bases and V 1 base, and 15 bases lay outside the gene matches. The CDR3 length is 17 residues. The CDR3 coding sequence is TGCGCCAGCAGCCAAGTGTACGGGACAGATGGTAGAGGCACCATATATTTT. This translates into CASSQVYGTDGRGTIYF.

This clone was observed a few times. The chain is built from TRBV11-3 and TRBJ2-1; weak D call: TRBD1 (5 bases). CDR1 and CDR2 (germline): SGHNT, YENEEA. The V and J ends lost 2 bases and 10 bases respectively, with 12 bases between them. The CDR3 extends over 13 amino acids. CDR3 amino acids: CASSLQGAQEQFF. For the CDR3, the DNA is TGTGCCAGCAGCTTACAAGGGGCACAGGAGCAGTTCTTC.

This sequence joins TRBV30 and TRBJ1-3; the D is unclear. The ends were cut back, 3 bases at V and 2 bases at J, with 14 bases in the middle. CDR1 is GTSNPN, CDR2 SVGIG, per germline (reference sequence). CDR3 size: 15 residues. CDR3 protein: CAWSSGGGPGNTIYF. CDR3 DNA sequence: TGTGCCTGGAGCTCGGGTGGAGGGCCTGGAAACACCATATATTTT.

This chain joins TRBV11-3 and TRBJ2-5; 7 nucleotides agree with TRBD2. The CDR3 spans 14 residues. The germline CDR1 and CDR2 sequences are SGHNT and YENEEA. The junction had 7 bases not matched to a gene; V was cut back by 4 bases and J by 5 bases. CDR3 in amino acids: CASSSQRDRETQYF. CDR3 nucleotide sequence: TGTGCCAGCAGCTCTCAGCGGGATCGGGAGACCCAGTACTTC. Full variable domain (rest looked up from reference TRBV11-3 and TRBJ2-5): EAGVVQSPRYKIIEKKQPVAFWCNPISGHNTLYWYLQNLGQGPELLIRYENEEAVDDSQLPKDRFSAERLKGVDSTLKIQPAELGDSAVYLCASSSQRDRETQYFGPGTRLLVL.